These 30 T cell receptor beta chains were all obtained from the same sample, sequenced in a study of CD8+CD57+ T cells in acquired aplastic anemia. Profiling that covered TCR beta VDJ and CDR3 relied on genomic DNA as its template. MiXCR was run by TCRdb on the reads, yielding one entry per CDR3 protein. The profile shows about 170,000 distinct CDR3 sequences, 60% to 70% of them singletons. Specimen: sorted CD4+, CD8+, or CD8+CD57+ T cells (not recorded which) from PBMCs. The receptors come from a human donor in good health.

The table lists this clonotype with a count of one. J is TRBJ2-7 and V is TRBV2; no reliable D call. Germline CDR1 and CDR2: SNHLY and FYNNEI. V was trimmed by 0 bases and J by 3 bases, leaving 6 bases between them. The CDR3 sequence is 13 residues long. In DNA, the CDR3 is TGTGCCAGCAGTGAAGCGGACGTCTACGAGCAGTACTTC. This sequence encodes CASSEADVYEQYF.

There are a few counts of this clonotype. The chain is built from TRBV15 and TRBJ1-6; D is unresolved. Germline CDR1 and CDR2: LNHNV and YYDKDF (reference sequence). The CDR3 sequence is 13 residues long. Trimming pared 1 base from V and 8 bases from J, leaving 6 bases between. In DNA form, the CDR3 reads TGTGCCACCAGCAGAGTTGGCGATTCACCCCTCCACTTT. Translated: CATSRVGDSPLHF.

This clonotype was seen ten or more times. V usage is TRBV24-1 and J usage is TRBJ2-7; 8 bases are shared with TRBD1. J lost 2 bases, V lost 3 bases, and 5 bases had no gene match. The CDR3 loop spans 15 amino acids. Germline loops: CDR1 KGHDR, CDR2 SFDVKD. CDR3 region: CATSDPGTGTYEQYF. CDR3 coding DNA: TGTGCCACCAGTGATCCCGGGACAGGAACCTACGAGCAGTACTTC.

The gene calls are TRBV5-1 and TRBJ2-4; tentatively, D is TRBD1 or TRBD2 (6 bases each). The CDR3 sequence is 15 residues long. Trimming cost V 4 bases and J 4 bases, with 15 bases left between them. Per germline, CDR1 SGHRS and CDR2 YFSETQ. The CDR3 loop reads CASSGGTRGKNIQYF. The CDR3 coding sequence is TGCGCCAGCAGCGGAGGGACAAGGGGAAAAAACATTCAGTACTTC.

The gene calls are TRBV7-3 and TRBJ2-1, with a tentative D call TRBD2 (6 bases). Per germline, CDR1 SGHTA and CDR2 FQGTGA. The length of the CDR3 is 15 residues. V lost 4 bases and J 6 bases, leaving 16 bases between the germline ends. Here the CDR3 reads CASSSVWGVGNEQFF. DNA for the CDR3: TGTGCCAGCAGCTCCGTATGGGGGGTGGGCAATGAGCAGTTCTTC.

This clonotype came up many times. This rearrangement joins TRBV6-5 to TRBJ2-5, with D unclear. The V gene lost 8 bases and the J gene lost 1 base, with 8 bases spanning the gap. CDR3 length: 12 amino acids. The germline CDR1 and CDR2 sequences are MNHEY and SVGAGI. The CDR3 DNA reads TGTGCCAGCGGCTGGACCCAAGAGACCCAGTACTTC. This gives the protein CASGWTQETQYF.

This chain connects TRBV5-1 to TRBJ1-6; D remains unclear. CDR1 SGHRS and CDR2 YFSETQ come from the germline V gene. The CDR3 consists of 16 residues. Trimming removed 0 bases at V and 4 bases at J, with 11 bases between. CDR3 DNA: TGCGCCAGCAGCTTGGGGCTATCCTATTATAATTCACCCCTCCACTTT. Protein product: CASSLGLSYYNSPLHF.

The CDR3 DNA is TGTGCCAGTAGTATATTTCTGGAGAACACTGAAGCTTTCTTT. Amino acids: CASSIFLENTEAFF. The chain is built from TRBV19 and TRBJ1-1; no definite D call. CDR3 length: 14 residues. Per the germline V gene, CDR1 is LNHDA and CDR2 is SQIVND (reference sequence). The V and J ends lost 2 bases and 1 base respectively, with 8 bases between them.

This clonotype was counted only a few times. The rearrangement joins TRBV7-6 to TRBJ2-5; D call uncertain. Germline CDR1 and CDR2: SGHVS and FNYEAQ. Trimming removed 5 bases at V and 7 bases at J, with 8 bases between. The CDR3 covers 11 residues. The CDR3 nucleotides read TGTGCCAGCAGCCCCCTTGTGACCCAGTACTTC. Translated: CASSPLVTQYF.

CDR3 loop: CASSTSTSGGAGELFF. As DNA, the CDR3 is TGTGCCAGCAGCACGTCGACTAGCGGGGGGGCCGGGGAGCTGTTTTTT. This chain connects TRBV7-8 to TRBJ2-2, with 14 bases lining up with TRBD2. CDR3 length: 16 amino acids. The germline V gene has CDR1 SGHVS and CDR2 FQNEAQ. Losses at the gene ends were 5 bases for V and 6 bases for J; bases not matched to a gene: 5.

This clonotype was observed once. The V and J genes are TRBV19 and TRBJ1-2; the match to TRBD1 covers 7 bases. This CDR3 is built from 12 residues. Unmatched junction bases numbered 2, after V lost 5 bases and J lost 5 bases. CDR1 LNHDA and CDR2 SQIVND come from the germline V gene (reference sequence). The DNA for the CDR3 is TGTGCCAGTAGTTCAGGGGGGTATGGCTACACCTTC. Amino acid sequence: CASSSGGYGYTF.

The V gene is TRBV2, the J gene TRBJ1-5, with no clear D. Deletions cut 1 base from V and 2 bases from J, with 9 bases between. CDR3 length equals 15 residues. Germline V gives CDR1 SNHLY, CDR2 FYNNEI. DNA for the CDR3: TGTGCCAGCAGTGAAGGCAGAATTGGCAATCAGCCCCAGCATTTT. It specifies CASSEGRIGNQPQHF.

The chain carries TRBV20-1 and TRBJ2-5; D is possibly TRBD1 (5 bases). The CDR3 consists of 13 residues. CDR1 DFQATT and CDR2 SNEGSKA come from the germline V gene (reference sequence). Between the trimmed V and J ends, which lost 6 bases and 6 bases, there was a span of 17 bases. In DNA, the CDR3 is TGCAGTGCGTCGACAGTGGGCCGAAAGACCCAGTACTTC. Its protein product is CSASTVGRKTQYF.

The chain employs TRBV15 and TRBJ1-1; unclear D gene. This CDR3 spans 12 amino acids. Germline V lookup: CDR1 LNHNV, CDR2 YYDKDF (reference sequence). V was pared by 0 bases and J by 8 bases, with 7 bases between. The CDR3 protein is CATSRDYSEAFF. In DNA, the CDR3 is TGTGCCACCAGCAGAGACTATTCGGAAGCTTTCTTT.

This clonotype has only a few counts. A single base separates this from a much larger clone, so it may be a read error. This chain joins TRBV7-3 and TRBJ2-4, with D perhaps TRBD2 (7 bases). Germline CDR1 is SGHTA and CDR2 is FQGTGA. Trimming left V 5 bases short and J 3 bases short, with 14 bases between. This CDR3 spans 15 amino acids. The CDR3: CASSARGAGKNIQYF. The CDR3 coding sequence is TGTGCCAGCAGCGCACGGGGGGCTGGCAAAAACATTCAGTACTTC.

The CDR3 DNA reads as TGTGCCAGTAGTACCCCTGGACAGGGATTTGAAGAGACCCAGTACTTC. It encodes CASSTPGQGFEETQYF. This chain joins TRBV19 and TRBJ2-5, with 8 positions matching TRBD1. This CDR3 spans 16 amino acids. The V gene end was trimmed by 4 bases and the J gene end by 3 bases; junction bases not matched to a gene: 10. In germline, CDR1 is LNHDA, CDR2 SQIVND (reference sequence). Variable domain in full (rest from reference TRBV19 and TRBJ2-5): DGGITQSPKYLFRKEGQNVTLSCEQNLNHDAMYWYRQDPGQGLRLIYYSQIVNDFQKGDIAEGYSVSREKKESFPLTVTSAQKNPTAFYLCASSTPGQGFEETQYFGPGTRLLVL.

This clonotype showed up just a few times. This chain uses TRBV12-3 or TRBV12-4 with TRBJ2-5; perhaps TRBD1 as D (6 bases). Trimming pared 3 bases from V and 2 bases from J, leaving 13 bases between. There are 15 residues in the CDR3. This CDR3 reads CASSFMGARQETQYF. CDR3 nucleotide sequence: TGTGCCAGCAGTTTCATGGGGGCGCGACAAGAGACCCAGTACTTC.

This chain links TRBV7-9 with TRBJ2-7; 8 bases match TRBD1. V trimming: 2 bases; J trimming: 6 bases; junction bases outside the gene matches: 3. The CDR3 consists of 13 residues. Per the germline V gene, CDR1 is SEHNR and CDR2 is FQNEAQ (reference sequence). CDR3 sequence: CASSLQGAAEQYF. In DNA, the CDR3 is TGTGCCAGCAGCTTACAGGGGGCCGCCGAGCAGTACTTC.

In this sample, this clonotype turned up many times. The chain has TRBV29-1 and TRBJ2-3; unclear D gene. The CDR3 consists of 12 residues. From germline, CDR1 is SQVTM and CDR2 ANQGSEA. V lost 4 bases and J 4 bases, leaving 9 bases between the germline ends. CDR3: CSVADLSDTQYF. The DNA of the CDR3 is TGCAGCGTTGCAGATCTATCAGATACGCAGTATTTT.

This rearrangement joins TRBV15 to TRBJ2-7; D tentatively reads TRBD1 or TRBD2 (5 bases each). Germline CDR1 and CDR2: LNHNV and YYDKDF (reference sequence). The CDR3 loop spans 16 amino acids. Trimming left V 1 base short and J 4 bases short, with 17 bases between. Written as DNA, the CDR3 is TGTGCCACCAGCAGAGCGGGGACCATAGGTTTATACGAGCAGTACTTC. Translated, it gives CATSRAGTIGLYEQYF. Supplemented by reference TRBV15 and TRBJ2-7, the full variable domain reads DAMVIQNPRYQVTQFGKPVTLSCSQTLNHNVMYWYQQKSSQAPKLLFHYYDKDFNNEADTPDNFQSRRPNTSFCFLDIRSPGLGDTAMYLCATSRAGTIGLYEQYFGPGTRLTVT.

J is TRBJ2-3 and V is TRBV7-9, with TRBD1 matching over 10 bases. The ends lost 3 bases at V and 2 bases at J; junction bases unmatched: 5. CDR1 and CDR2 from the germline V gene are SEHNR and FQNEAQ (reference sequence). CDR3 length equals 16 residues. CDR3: CASSLGQGTFTDTQYF. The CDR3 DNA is TGTGCCAGCAGCTTGGGACAGGGGACGTTCACAGATACGCAGTATTTT.

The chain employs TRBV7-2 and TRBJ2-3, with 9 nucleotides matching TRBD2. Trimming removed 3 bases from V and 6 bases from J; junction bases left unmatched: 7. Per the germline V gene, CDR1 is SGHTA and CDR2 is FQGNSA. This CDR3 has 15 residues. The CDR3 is CASSFGSSGRDTQYF. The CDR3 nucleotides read TGTGCCAGCAGCTTTGGTTCAAGCGGGAGGGATACGCAGTATTTT.

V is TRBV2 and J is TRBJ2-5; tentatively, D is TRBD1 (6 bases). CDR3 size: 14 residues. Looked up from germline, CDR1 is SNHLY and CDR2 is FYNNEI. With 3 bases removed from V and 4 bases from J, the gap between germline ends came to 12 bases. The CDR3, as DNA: TGTGCCAGCAGTGAGTTACAGGGACGAGAGACCCAGTACTTC. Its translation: CASSELQGRETQYF.

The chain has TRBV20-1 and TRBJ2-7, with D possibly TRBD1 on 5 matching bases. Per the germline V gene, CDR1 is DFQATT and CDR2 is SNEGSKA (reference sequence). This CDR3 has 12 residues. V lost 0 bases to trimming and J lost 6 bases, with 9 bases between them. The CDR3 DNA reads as TGCAGTGCTAGAGAATCAAGGGGCGAGCAGTACTTC. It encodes CSARESRGEQYF.

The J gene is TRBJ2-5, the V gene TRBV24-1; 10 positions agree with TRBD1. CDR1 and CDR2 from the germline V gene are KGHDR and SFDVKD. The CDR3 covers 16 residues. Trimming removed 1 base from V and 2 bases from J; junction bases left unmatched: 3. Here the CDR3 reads CATSDFGTGEQETQYF. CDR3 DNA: TGTGCCACCAGTGATTTTGGGACAGGGGAACAAGAGACCCAGTACTTC.

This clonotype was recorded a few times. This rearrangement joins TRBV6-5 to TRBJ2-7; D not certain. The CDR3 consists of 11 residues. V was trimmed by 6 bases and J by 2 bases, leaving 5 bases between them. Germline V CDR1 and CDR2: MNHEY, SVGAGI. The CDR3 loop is CASSGAYEQYF. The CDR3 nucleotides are TGTGCCAGCAGCGGAGCCTACGAGCAGTACTTC.

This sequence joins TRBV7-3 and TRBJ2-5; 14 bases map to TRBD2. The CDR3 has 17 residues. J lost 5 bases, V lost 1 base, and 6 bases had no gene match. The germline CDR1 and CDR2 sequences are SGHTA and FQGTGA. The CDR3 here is CASSLMTSGRADETQYF. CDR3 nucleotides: TGTGCCAGCAGCTTAATGACTAGCGGGAGGGCCGATGAGACCCAGTACTTC.

The CDR3 DNA reads TGTGCCAGTAGTATCATGGACAGTTCTATTGGCTACACCTTC. The encoded protein is CASSIMDSSIGYTF. This chain uses TRBV19 with TRBJ1-2; TRBD1 might be the D (6 bases). Germline values: CDR1 LNHDA, CDR2 SQIVND (reference sequence). The CDR3 is 14 amino acids. V lost 3 bases, J lost 7 bases, and 15 bases lay in between.

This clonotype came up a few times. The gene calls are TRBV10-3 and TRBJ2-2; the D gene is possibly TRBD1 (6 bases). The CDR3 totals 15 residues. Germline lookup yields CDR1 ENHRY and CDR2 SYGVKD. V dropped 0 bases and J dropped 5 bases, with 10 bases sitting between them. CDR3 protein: CAISESGAGTGELFF. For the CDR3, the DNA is TGTGCCATCAGTGAGTCGGGGGCCGGAACCGGGGAGCTGTTTTTT.

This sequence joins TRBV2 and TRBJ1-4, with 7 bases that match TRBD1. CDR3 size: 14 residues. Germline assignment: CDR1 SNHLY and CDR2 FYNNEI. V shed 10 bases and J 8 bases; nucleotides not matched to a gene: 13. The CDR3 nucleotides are TGTGCCATCCACCCTGGGCAGGGGGAAGAAAAACTGTTTTTT. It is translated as CAIHPGQGEEKLFF.